Below are 32 T cell receptor beta chains sequenced from a single sample in a study of beta chain features in type 1 diabetes. Sequencing targeted expressed TCRB transcripts, as all isolated RNA had been reverse transcribed. TCRdb keeps only in-frame clones here, not all; method: immunoSEQ multiplex PCR. The table lists under 400,000 clones, roughly 21% of them singletons. Material: naive CD4+ T cells from blood. These receptors were taken from a woman aged 18-30 years in good health.

This clone turned up a few times. This chain links TRBV18 with TRBJ2-6; TRBD1 agrees at 8 bases. CDR1 is KGHSH, CDR2 LQKENI, per germline. The V and J ends lost 3 bases and 2 bases, in that order; junction bases with no gene match: 3. This CDR3 is 16 amino acids long. The CDR3 nucleotides read TGTGCCAGCTCACCGCAGGGGGCAACTGGGGCCAACGTCCTGACTTTC. It is translated as CASSPQGATGANVLTF.

This clone occurred a few times. The same CDR3 arises from other DNA sequences in this sample as well. J is TRBJ1-2 and V is TRBV30; possibly TRBD1 for D (5 bases). V shed 0 bases and J shed 6 bases, with 8 bases lying between them. CDR1 and CDR2 (germline): GTSNPN, SVGIG (reference sequence). This CDR3 has 12 residues. The CDR3 region is CAWSVGGDGYTF. DNA of the CDR3: TGTGCCTGGAGTGTGGGAGGGGATGGCTACACCTTC.

The V and J genes are TRBV9 and TRBJ1-3; D is perhaps TRBD1 (5 bases). CDR1 and CDR2 (germline): SGDLS, YYNGEE. The CDR3 contains 16 residues. Trimming removed 0 bases at V and 1 base at J, with 11 bases between. The CDR3 sequence is CASSVERRASGNTIYF. The CDR3 coding sequence is TGTGCCAGCAGCGTAGAGCGCAGGGCATCTGGAAACACCATATATTTT.

This clone was seen a handful of times. The CDR3 sequence is CASSLGTSGDSRYF. As DNA, the CDR3 is TGCGCCAGCAGCTTGGGTACTAGCGGCGATTCCCGGTACTTC. The genes are TRBV5-1 and TRBJ2-7; TRBD2 matches at 8 bases. Germline lookup yields CDR1 SGHRS and CDR2 YFSETQ. This CDR3 is built from 14 residues. J gave up 12 bases and V 0 bases, and 11 bases lay outside the gene matches.

V gene TRBV27 combines with J gene TRBJ2-6; no clear D. CDR1 and CDR2 from the germline V gene are MNHEY and SMNVEV (reference sequence). The CDR3 is 15 amino acids. Between the trimmed V and J ends, which lost 5 bases and 0 bases, there was a span of 8 bases. CDR3 in DNA: TGTGCCAGCAGTGTACTGCACTCTGGGGCCAACGTCCTGACTTTC. It yields the protein CASSVLHSGANVLTF.

This sequence joins TRBV7-6 and TRBJ2-1; 9 positions match TRBD1. V dropped 3 bases and J dropped 5; count of bases not matched to a gene: 5. The germline V gene encodes CDR1 SGHVS and CDR2 FNYEAQ. This CDR3 comprises 15 residues. The chain's CDR3 is CASSLGQGHDNEQFF. CDR3 nucleotide sequence: TGTGCCAGCAGCTTGGGACAGGGCCACGACAATGAGCAGTTCTTC.

The V gene is TRBV7-2, the J gene TRBJ2-3; 10 bases map to TRBD2. The germline V gene has CDR1 SGHTA and CDR2 FQGNSA. The CDR3 has 16 amino acids. The junction had 3 bases not matched to a gene; V was cut back by 1 base and J by 2 bases. The CDR3, as DNA: TGTGCCAGCAGCTTAGGGACTAGCGGTTTCACAGATACGCAGTATTTT. Amino acid sequence: CASSLGTSGFTDTQYF.

The rearrangement links TRBV5-1 to TRBJ1-5; 7 nucleotides match TRBD1. CDR1 and CDR2 from the germline V gene are SGHRS and YFSETQ. The ends lost 3 bases at V and 4 bases at J; junction bases unmatched: 1. The CDR3 is 13 amino acids. In DNA form, the CDR3 reads TGCGCCAGCAGCTCGGGACAGAATCAGCCCCAGCATTTT. Translated: CASSSGQNQPQHF.

A few counts support this clone. The V and J genes are TRBV5-1 and TRBJ2-5; no clear D gene. Germline CDR1 reads SGHRS; CDR2 reads YFSETQ. The germline V and J ends were trimmed by 4 bases and 2 bases, with 15 bases remaining between them. CDR3 length: 15 amino acids. CDR3 DNA: TGCGCCAGCAGCCGATCAGGCCCCCGTCAAGAGACCCAGTACTTC. It specifies CASSRSGPRQETQYF.

Comment on this clone: The same CDR3 is also encoded by other DNA sequences in this sample. The rearrangement links TRBV5-1 to TRBJ1-1; possible D gene TRBD1, 5 bases. V dropped 0 bases and J dropped 3 bases, with 9 bases sitting between them. The CDR3 extends over 14 amino acids. Germline CDR1 SGHRS, CDR2 YFSETQ. CDR3 DNA: TGCGCCAGCAGCTTGGTTGGAGGGGACACTGAAGCTTTCTTT. Protein: CASSLVGGDTEAFF.

The chain recombines TRBV30 with TRBJ2-3; D may be TRBD1 (5 bases). V was pared by 0 bases and J by 7 bases, with 14 bases between. CDR1 GTSNPN and CDR2 SVGIG come from the germline V gene (reference sequence). This CDR3 region has 14 residues. CDR3 in amino acids: CAWSVVGPGNTQYF. CDR3 DNA: TGTGCCTGGAGTGTGGTGGGGCCTGGAAATACGCAGTATTTT.

This clone has only a few counts. The gene calls are TRBV5-1 and TRBJ1-1; 9 bases fit TRBD1. From germline, CDR1 is SGHRS and CDR2 YFSETQ. This CDR3 has 16 amino acids. V was clipped by 0 bases and J by 4 bases; unmatched bases: 7. The CDR3 region is CASSLEYADRGTEAFF. The CDR3 nucleotides read TGCGCCAGCAGCTTGGAGTACGCGGACAGGGGCACTGAAGCTTTCTTT.

This clone has more than one count but fewer than ten. The chain carries TRBV5-1 and TRBJ2-7, with D possibly being TRBD2 (6 bases). CDR1 is SGHRS and CDR2 is YFSETQ in the germline V gene. The CDR3 sequence is 13 residues long. Trimming removed 3 bases from V and 4 bases from J, with 11 bases in between. The CDR3 region has the DNA TGCGCCAGCAGCTCGGGAGAGAAGTACGAGCAGTACTTC. Its translation is CASSSGEKYEQYF.

The chain combines TRBV25-1 with TRBJ2-5, with 8 bases fitting TRBD2. This CDR3 contains 16 residues. V shed 3 bases and J 1 base; nucleotides not matched to a gene: 7. From germline, CDR1 is MGHDK and CDR2 SYGVNS. The CDR3 DNA reads TGTGCCAGCAGTGAGGGCCAGCGGGGGTTCCAAGAGACCCAGTACTTC. Protein sequence: CASSEGQRGFQETQYF.

The chain recombines TRBV30 with TRBJ1-3; D is perhaps TRBD1 (5 bases). Per the germline V gene, CDR1 is GTSNPN and CDR2 is SVGIG (reference sequence). Trimming cost V 6 bases and J 0 bases, with 9 bases left between them. This CDR3 is 13 amino acids long. The CDR3 protein is CACDSSSGNTIYF. The DNA of the CDR3 is TGTGCCTGTGACAGTTCCTCTGGAAACACCATATATTTT.

This clone was observed a few times. The rearrangement uses TRBV4-1 and TRBJ2-7; 13 bases fit TRBD2. The germline V gene has CDR1 MGHRA and CDR2 YSYEKL. The junction had 3 bases not matched to a gene; V was cut back by 1 base and J by 3 bases. The CDR3 consists of 16 residues. Here the CDR3 DNA reads TGCGCCAGCAGCCAAGTCGGACTAGCGGGAGACTACGAGCAGTACTTC. This translates into CASSQVGLAGDYEQYF.

This sequence joins TRBV6-5 and TRBJ2-1, with a tentative D call TRBD2 (5 bases). V was trimmed by 5 bases and J by 7 bases, leaving 9 bases between them. The CDR3 is 12 amino acids. Germline CDR1 reads MNHEY; CDR2 reads SVGAGI. CDR3 in amino acids: CASSLPGNEQFF. The CDR3, as DNA: TGTGCCAGCAGTCTACCGGGGAATGAGCAGTTCTTC.

A few counts support this clone. V and J are TRBV11-1 and TRBJ2-5; 8 nucleotides line up with TRBD1. CDR3 length: 15 amino acids. Germline V gene data show CDR1 as SGHAT and CDR2 as FQDESV (reference sequence). Germline trimming cut 4 bases from V and 2 bases from J; bases unmatched to any gene: 6. CDR3 DNA: TGTGCCAGCAGCTCCCGACAGGGGCGACAAGAGACCCAGTACTTC. Its translation: CASSSRQGRQETQYF.

The chain combines TRBV18 with TRBJ1-1; the D is unclear. CDR3 length: 14 amino acids. Trimming stripped 1 base from V and 3 bases from J, with 9 bases between. CDR1 KGHSH and CDR2 LQKENI come from the germline V gene. CDR3 region: CASSPLMADTEAFF. The CDR3 nucleotides are TGTGCCAGCTCACCACTGATGGCGGACACTGAAGCTTTCTTT.

This clone was seen more than once but under ten times. The chain joins TRBV7-2 to TRBJ1-6; TRBD1 agrees at 7 bases. The ends lost 5 bases at V and 4 bases at J; junction bases unmatched: 2. Germline CDR1 reads SGHTA; CDR2 reads FQGNSA. This CDR3 has 14 residues. This CDR3 is CASSPGGYNSPLHF. DNA for the CDR3: TGTGCCAGCAGCCCAGGGGGATATAATTCACCCCTCCACTTT.

This clone was counted a few times. This rearrangement joins TRBV7-9 to TRBJ1-2; D may be TRBD1 (6 bases). CDR1 SEHNR and CDR2 FQNEAQ come from the germline V gene (reference sequence). The CDR3 sequence is 15 residues long. The V and J ends lost 5 bases and 8 bases respectively, with 21 bases between them. The CDR3 is CASSPNLLGGRGYTF. The CDR3 coding sequence is TGTGCCAGCAGCCCTAACCTCTTGGGGGGGCGCGGCTACACCTTC.

The table lists this clone with a few counts. This chain connects TRBV5-4 to TRBJ2-1, with 9 bases matching TRBD2. Germline CDR1 and CDR2: SGHNT and YYREEE (reference sequence). This CDR3 region has 16 residues. V trimming: 2 bases; J trimming: 6 bases; junction bases outside the gene matches: 9. The CDR3 protein is CASSFQTSGRANEQFF. The DNA for the CDR3 is TGTGCCAGCAGCTTCCAGACTAGCGGAAGGGCCAATGAGCAGTTCTTC.

The chain couples TRBV29-1 to TRBJ1-1; D is undetermined. This CDR3 has 15 amino acids. Germline assignment: CDR1 SQVTM and CDR2 ANQGSEA. V was trimmed by 0 bases and J by 4 bases, leaving 15 bases between them. CDR3 region: CSVEDTGGIGTEAFF. The CDR3 nucleotides read TGCAGCGTTGAAGATACGGGTGGCATTGGCACTGAAGCTTTCTTT.

Only a few counts were recorded for this clone. The chain employs TRBV6-6 and TRBJ1-2, with a possible D match to TRBD1 (6 bases). The germline V and J ends were trimmed by 7 bases and 9 bases, with 18 bases remaining between them. CDR3 size: 13 residues. Germline CDR1 and CDR2: MNHNY and SVGAGI (reference sequence). The DNA of the CDR3 is TGTGCCAGCACCCCCGGGGGGCCCATCAGCTACACCTTC. Its protein is CASTPGGPISYTF.

The rearrangement uses TRBV5-1 and TRBJ2-3; 14 bases agree with TRBD2. CDR1 and CDR2 from the germline V gene are SGHRS and YFSETQ. The V gene end was trimmed by 2 bases and the J gene end by 0 bases; junction bases not matched to a gene: 11. This CDR3 is built from 20 residues. The CDR3 here is CASSFRRLAGGPRSTDTQYF. The CDR3 region has the DNA TGCGCCAGCAGCTTCAGGAGACTAGCGGGGGGGCCTAGAAGCACAGATACGCAGTATTTT. The complete variable domain, with remaining parts taken from reference TRBV5-1 and TRBJ2-3, reads KAGVTQTPRYLIKTRGQQVTLSCSPISGHRSVSWYQQTPGQGLQFLFEYFSETQRNKGNFPGRFSGRQFSNSRSEMNVSTLELGDSALYLCASSFRRLAGGPRSTDTQYFGPGTRLTVL.

This chain uses TRBV19 with TRBJ2-4; no clear D gene. CDR1 is LNHDA, CDR2 SQIVND, per germline (reference sequence). The V gene lost 3 bases and the J gene lost 0 bases, with 9 bases spanning the gap. CDR3 length: 15 amino acids. CDR3 amino acids: CASSIGEVAKNIQYF. The CDR3 DNA reads as TGTGCCAGTAGTATTGGAGAGGTAGCCAAAAACATTCAGTACTTC.

The V gene is TRBV5-1, the J gene TRBJ2-7, with TRBD1 matching over 7 bases. From germline, CDR1 is SGHRS and CDR2 YFSETQ. The CDR3 runs to 17 residues. Trimming cost V 0 bases and J 3 bases; bases outside gene matches: 12. In DNA, the CDR3 is TGCGCCAGCAGCTTGGGCCCTCGGAGCAGGGGGAGCTACGAGCAGTACTTC. This encodes CASSLGPRSRGSYEQYF.

The V and J genes are TRBV9 and TRBJ2-3; TRBD2 aligns across 14 bases. The V segment lost 3 bases and the J segment 3 bases; nucleotides outside the gene matches: 3. CDR3 length: 16 residues. Germline V lookup: CDR1 SGDLS, CDR2 YYNGEE. In nucleotides, the CDR3 is TGTGCCAGCAGCGGCCGGACTAGCGGGAGGACAGATACGCAGTATTTT. It yields the protein CASSGRTSGRTDTQYF.

The V gene is TRBV23-1, the J gene TRBJ1-1; 11 nucleotides align to TRBD1. TRBV23-1 is an ORF, with its function uncertain. J lost 0 bases, V lost 6 bases, and 12 bases had no gene match. This CDR3 region has 18 residues. In DNA, the CDR3 is TGCGCCAGCAGCCCAAGGGACAGGGGGGCCCGTATGAACACTGAAGCTTTCTTT. This encodes CASSPRDRGARMNTEAFF.

The sample holds a few counts of this clone. This sequence joins TRBV4-1 and TRBJ2-4; 9 positions agree with TRBD1. Germline CDR1 is MGHRA and CDR2 is YSYEKL. V trimming: 0 bases; J trimming: 2 bases; junction bases outside the gene matches: 2. CDR3 length: 16 residues. DNA for the CDR3: TGCGCCAGCAGCCAAGAAGACAGGGGGACCAAAAACATTCAGTACTTC. This codes for CASSQEDRGTKNIQYF.

Only a few counts were recorded for this clone. J is TRBJ2-5 and V is TRBV5-6, with TRBD1 identical over 10 bases. The length of the CDR3 is 16 residues. Trimming cost V 4 bases and J 4 bases; bases outside gene matches: 10. Germline CDR1 reads SGHDT; CDR2 reads YYEEEE. The CDR3 is CASSPINRTGGETQYF. DNA for the CDR3: TGTGCCAGCAGCCCGATAAACAGGACAGGGGGAGAGACCCAGTACTTC.

This clone was observed a handful of times. V gene TRBV29-1 combines with J gene TRBJ2-7, with 9 bases fitting TRBD1. After removal of 5 bases from V and 3 bases from J, the junction contained 11 bases not matched to a gene. This CDR3 is 15 amino acids long. Germline CDR1 reads SQVTM; CDR2 reads ANQGSEA. CDR3 loop: CSVRRGTGPNYEQYF. The CDR3 DNA follows: TGCAGCGTTCGGCGGGGGACAGGGCCGAACTACGAGCAGTACTTC.